This TCR beta chain stems from a study of OX40 agonist ivuxolimab in advanced cancers. The CDR3 runs 15 residues. Deletions cut 5 bases from V and 0 bases from J, with 12 bases between. The germline CDR1 and CDR2 sequences are MNHEY and SMNVEV (reference sequence). TCRdb keeps only in-frame clones here, not all; method: immunoSEQ multiplex PCR. The sample records fewer than 70,000 clones, 70% to 90% being singletons. This chain joins TRBV27 and TRBJ2-3; no firm D call. Sequences were derived from CD4+ or CD8+ T cells sorted from blood, sampled in a trial of the OX40 agonist ivuxolimab. The sequence derives from an adult with an advanced solid tumor such as melanoma, head and neck, liver or kidney cancer. The CDR3 DNA sequence: TGTGCCAGCAGTAATAGCTGGCCTAGCACAGATACGCAGTATTTT. This gives the protein CASSNSWPSTDTQYF.